These 17 T cell receptor beta chains originate from one sample sequenced in a study of cytomegalovirus exposure and HLA in healthy donors. 60 Vbeta and 13 Jbeta primers were used in PCR. Sequencing was performed with immunoSEQ multiplex PCR; in TCRdb, only in-frame clones are kept and a portion is missing. This table has around 170,000 clones, less than 85% appearing once. Sequencing was performed on PBMCs. These receptors all stem from a man in his forties in good health and CMV-seronegative.

This rearrangement joins TRBV19 to TRBJ2-2; D is perhaps TRBD2 (6 bases). Germline V gene sequence: CDR1 LNHDA, CDR2 SQIVND (reference sequence). The V gene lost 6 bases and the J gene lost 2 bases, with 13 bases spanning the gap. The CDR3 has 15 amino acids. CDR3 nucleotides: TGTGCCAGTAGGCCGGGACTGATTAACACCGGGGAGCTGTTTTTT. Residues: CASRPGLINTGELFF.

This clone was observed a few times. V and J are TRBV7-2 and TRBJ1-6, with no clear D. Between the trimmed V and J ends, which lost 5 bases and 8 bases, there was a span of 16 bases. Germline CDR1 is SGHTA and CDR2 is FQGNSA. The CDR3 runs 15 residues. The CDR3 here is CASSPRLRLDSPLHF. In DNA, the CDR3 is TGTGCCAGCAGCCCACGCCTGCGGTTAGATTCACCCCTCCACTTT.

J is TRBJ2-3 and V is TRBV7-3, with 12 bases aligning to TRBD2. Germline loops: CDR1 SGHTA, CDR2 FQGTGA. There are 19 residues in the CDR3. Losses at the gene ends were 5 bases for V and 8 bases for J; bases not matched to a gene: 20. The CDR3 DNA reads TGTGCCAGCAGCCCCCTACAACTAGCGGGAGGAGGCGTACAGGGTACGCAGTATTTT. Residues: CASSPLQLAGGGVQGTQYF.

The CDR3 protein is CASSLARASYEQYF. The CDR3 DNA is TGTGCCAGCAGCTTAGCGAGGGCCTCCTACGAGCAGTACTTC. The chain joins TRBV11-3 to TRBJ2-7; the D gene is possibly TRBD2 (5 bases). V dropped 1 base and J dropped 0 bases, with 7 bases sitting between them. CDR1 is SGHNT and CDR2 is YENEEA in the germline V gene. CDR3 length equals 14 residues.

This sequence joins TRBV5-1 and TRBJ2-7, with D possibly matching TRBD2 (5 bases). CDR1 SGHRS and CDR2 YFSETQ come from the germline V gene. V was trimmed by 1 base and J by 7 bases, leaving 24 bases between them. The CDR3 loop spans 17 amino acids. CDR3 sequence: CASSLNIRGTHVGEQYF. The CDR3 coding sequence is TGCGCCAGCAGCTTGAATATTCGGGGAACCCATGTGGGGGAGCAGTACTTC. Variable domain in full (rest from reference TRBV5-1 and TRBJ2-7): KAGVTQTPRYLIKTRGQQVTLSCSPISGHRSVSWYQQTPGQGLQFLFEYFSETQRNKGNFPGRFSGRQFSNSRSEMNVSTLELGDSALYLCASSLNIRGTHVGEQYFGPGTRLTVT.

This chain uses TRBV4-3 with TRBJ1-5, with D perhaps matching TRBD1 (6 bases). The germline V gene encodes CDR1 LGHNA and CDR2 YSLEER. Trimming removed 0 bases from V and 6 bases from J, with 12 bases in between. The CDR3 loop spans 15 amino acids. The chain's CDR3 is CASSQDGGQAQPQHF. For the CDR3, the DNA is TGCGCCAGCAGCCAAGACGGGGGGCAGGCTCAGCCCCAGCATTTT.

The V and J genes are TRBV27 and TRBJ1-2; D possibly corresponds to TRBD1 (6 bases). Per germline, CDR1 MNHEY and CDR2 SMNVEV (reference sequence). V dropped 0 bases and J dropped 4 bases, with 12 bases sitting between them. The CDR3 contains 15 residues. CDR3 sequence reads: CASSLSMDRTYGYTF. For the CDR3, the DNA is TGTGCCAGCAGTTTATCGATGGACAGAACCTATGGCTACACCTTC.

This sequence joins TRBV4-3 and TRBJ2-5, with D maybe TRBD1 (5 bases). CDR1 is LGHNA, CDR2 YSLEER, per germline. V was pared by 0 bases and J by 9 bases, with 11 bases between. This CDR3 has 13 amino acids. In nucleotides, the CDR3 is TGCGCCAGCAGCCAAGATCTAGGGGATCCCCAGTACTTC. Residues: CASSQDLGDPQYF.

The rearrangement uses TRBV5-1 and TRBJ2-1; a possible D gene is TRBD1 (5 bases). Trimming cost V 0 bases and J 4 bases, with 8 bases left between them. CDR3 length: 14 residues. Germline V gives CDR1 SGHRS, CDR2 YFSETQ. The CDR3 reads CASSLETEYNEQFF. Here the CDR3 DNA reads TGCGCCAGCAGCTTGGAGACAGAGTACAATGAGCAGTTCTTC.

This CDR3 is CASSPSRDRLFGYTF. The CDR3 DNA reads TGCGCCAGCAGCCCCAGCCGGGACAGGCTTTTTGGCTACACCTTC. The J gene is TRBJ1-2, the V gene TRBV4-1; 8 bases align to TRBD1. CDR1 MGHRA and CDR2 YSYEKL come from the germline V gene. The CDR3 loop spans 15 amino acids. V shed 4 bases, J shed 7 bases, and the junction held 11 bases outside the gene matches.

This clone was detected once. The chain employs TRBV11-3 and TRBJ2-5; 9 bases align to TRBD2. The CDR3 is 15 residues long. With V trimmed by 2 bases and J by 5 bases, 6 bases remained unmatched. CDR1 and CDR2 from the germline V gene are SGHNT and YENEEA. As DNA, the CDR3 is TGTGCCAGCAGCTTAAGAGCGGGAGGCCCGGAGACCCAGTACTTC. This gives the protein CASSLRAGGPETQYF.

This sequence joins TRBV5-4 and TRBJ2-1; no reliable D call. Germline values: CDR1 SGHNT, CDR2 YYREEE (reference sequence). Deletions cut 3 bases from V and 2 bases from J, with 12 bases between. The CDR3 runs 15 residues. The CDR3 loop reads CASSSLRGAYNEQFF. The CDR3 coding sequence is TGTGCCAGCAGCTCCCTCCGAGGAGCCTACAATGAGCAGTTCTTC.

The chain recombines TRBV27 with TRBJ2-1, with 10 bases lining up with TRBD2. The CDR3 loop spans 14 amino acids. Germline V gene data show CDR1 as MNHEY and CDR2 as SMNVEV (reference sequence). V shed 5 bases, J shed 7 bases, and the junction held 5 bases outside the gene matches. The CDR3 is CASSVMTSGNEQFF. The CDR3 DNA sequence: TGTGCCAGCAGTGTGATGACTAGCGGGAATGAGCAGTTCTTC.

CDR3 sequence: CASSLGDSGANVLTF. In DNA, the CDR3 is TGTGCCAGCAGCTTGGGCGACTCTGGGGCCAACGTCCTGACTTTC. The J gene is TRBJ2-6, the V gene TRBV5-4, with D unresolved. The CDR3 extends over 15 amino acids. V lost 0 bases and J 0 bases, leaving 4 bases between the germline ends. Germline V lookup: CDR1 SGHNT, CDR2 YYREEE (reference sequence).

The J gene is TRBJ1-2, the V gene TRBV6-5; 7 nucleotides match TRBD1. The CDR3 sequence is 15 residues long. V lost 0 bases to trimming and J lost 7 bases; unmatched junction nucleotides: 8. Germline CDR1 reads MNHEY; CDR2 reads SVGAGI. The CDR3 spells CASSYSITGEGGYTF. The CDR3 coding sequence is TGTGCCAGCAGTTACTCGATAACAGGGGAAGGTGGCTACACCTTC.

The chain couples TRBV7-3 to TRBJ2-1; 11 nucleotides line up with TRBD2. With 2 bases clipped from V and 5 bases from J, the junction kept 2 bases outside the gene matches. Germline V gives CDR1 SGHTA, CDR2 FQGTGA. This CDR3 has 15 residues. The CDR3 reads CASSLVTSGNNEQFF. The CDR3 nucleotides read TGTGCCAGCAGCTTAGTGACTAGCGGGAACAATGAGCAGTTCTTC.

The chain joins TRBV7-9 to TRBJ2-1, with 8 bases that match TRBD1. V shed 5 bases and J 1 base; nucleotides not matched to a gene: 4. The CDR3 has 15 residues. CDR1 and CDR2 (germline): SEHNR, FQNEAQ (reference sequence). The CDR3 DNA follows: TGTGCCAGCAGCCCCGGACAGGGATCCTACAATGAGCAGTTCTTC. Its protein is CASSPGQGSYNEQFF.